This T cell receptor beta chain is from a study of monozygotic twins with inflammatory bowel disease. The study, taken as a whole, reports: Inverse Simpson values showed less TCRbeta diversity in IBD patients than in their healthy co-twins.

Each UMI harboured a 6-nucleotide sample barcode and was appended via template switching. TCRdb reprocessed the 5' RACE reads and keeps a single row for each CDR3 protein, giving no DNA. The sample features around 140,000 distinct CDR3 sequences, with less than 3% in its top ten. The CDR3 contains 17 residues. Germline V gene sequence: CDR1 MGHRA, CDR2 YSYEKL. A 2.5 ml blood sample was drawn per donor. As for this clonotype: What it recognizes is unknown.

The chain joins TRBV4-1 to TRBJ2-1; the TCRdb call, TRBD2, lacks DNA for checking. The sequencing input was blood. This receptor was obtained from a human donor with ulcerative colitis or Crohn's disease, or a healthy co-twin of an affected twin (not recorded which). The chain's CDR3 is CASSQQALGGGGDEQFF.